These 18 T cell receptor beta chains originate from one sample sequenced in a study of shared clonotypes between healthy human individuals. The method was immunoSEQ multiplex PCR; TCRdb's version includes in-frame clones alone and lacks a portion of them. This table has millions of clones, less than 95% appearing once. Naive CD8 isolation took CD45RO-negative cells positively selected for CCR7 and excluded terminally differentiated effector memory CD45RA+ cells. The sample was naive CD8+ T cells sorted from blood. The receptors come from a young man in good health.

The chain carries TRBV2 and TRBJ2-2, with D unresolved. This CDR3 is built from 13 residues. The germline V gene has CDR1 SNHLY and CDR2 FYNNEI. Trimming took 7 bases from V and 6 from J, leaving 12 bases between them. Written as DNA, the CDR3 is TGTGCCAGCACGCCGGAAGGCGCCGGGGAGCTGTTTTTT. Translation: CASTPEGAGELFF.

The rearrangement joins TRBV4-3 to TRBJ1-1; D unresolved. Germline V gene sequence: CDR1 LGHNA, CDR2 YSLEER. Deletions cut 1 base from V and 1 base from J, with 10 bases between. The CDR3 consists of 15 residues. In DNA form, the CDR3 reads TGCGCCAGCAGCCAAGCAGGAACCTCGAACACTGAAGCTTTCTTT. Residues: CASSQAGTSNTEAFF.

This CDR3 is CAWSDWDRSAPGEQYF. CDR3 sequence (DNA): TGTGCCTGGAGTGACTGGGACAGGTCGGCCCCTGGCGAGCAGTACTTC. V and J are TRBV30 and TRBJ2-7; 8 bases align to TRBD1. In germline, CDR1 is GTSNPN, CDR2 SVGIG (reference sequence). This CDR3 comprises 16 residues. Trimming removed 1 base from V and 6 bases from J; junction bases left unmatched: 14.

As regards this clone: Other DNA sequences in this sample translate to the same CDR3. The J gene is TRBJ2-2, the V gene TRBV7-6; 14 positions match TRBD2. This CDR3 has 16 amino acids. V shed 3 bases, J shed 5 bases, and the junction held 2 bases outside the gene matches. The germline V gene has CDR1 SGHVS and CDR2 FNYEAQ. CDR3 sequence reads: CASSLGLAGATGELFF. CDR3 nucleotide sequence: TGTGCCAGCAGCTTGGGACTAGCGGGAGCAACCGGGGAGCTGTTTTTT.

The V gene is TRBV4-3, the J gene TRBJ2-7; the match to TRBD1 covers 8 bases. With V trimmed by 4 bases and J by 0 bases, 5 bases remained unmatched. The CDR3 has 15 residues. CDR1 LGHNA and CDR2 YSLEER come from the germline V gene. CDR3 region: CASSPGQGDSYEQYF. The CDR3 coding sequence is TGCGCCAGCAGCCCCGGACAGGGCGACTCCTACGAGCAGTACTTC.

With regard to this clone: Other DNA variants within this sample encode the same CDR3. The CDR3 spells CSVGTASSYEQYF. CDR3 sequence (DNA): TGCAGCGTTGGAACGGCCAGCTCCTACGAGCAGTACTTC. The chain is built from TRBV29-1 and TRBJ2-7; D unclear. Trimming pared 4 bases from V and 0 bases from J, leaving 10 bases between. The CDR3 runs to 13 residues. CDR1 and CDR2 (germline): SQVTM, ANQGSEA.

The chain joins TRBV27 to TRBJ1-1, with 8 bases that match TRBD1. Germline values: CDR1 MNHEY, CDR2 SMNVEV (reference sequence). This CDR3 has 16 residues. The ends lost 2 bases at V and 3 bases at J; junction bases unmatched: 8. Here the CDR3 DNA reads TGTGCCAGCAGTTTAGGGCCAGGGGGCGCGTACACTGAAGCTTTCTTT. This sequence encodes CASSLGPGGAYTEAFF.

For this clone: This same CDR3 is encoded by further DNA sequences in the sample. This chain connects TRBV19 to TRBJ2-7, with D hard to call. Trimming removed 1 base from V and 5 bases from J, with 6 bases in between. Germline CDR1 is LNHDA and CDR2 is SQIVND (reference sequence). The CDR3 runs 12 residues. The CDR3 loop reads CASSIGRNEQYF. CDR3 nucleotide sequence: TGTGCCAGTAGTATAGGCCGTAACGAGCAGTACTTC.

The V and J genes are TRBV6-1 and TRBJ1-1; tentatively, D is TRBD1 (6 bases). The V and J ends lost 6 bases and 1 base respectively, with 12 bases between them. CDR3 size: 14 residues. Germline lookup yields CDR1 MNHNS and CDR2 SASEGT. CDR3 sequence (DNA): TGTGCCAGCAGCGAGGGACATTCGAACACTGAAGCTTTCTTT. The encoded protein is CASSEGHSNTEAFF.

CDR3 residues: CASSQAAGGDYGYTF. The CDR3 DNA reads TGCGCCAGCAGCCAAGCTGCAGGGGGCGACTATGGCTACACCTTC. The rearrangement joins TRBV4-3 to TRBJ1-2; TRBD1 matches 8 bases. V trimming: 1 base; J trimming: 3 bases; junction bases outside the gene matches: 4. Germline V gene lookup returns CDR1 LGHNA and CDR2 YSLEER. This CDR3 contains 15 residues.

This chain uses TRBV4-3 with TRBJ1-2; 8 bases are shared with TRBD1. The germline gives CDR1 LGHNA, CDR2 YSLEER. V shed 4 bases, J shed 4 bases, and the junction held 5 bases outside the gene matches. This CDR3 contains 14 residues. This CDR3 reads CASSPSGGAYGYTF. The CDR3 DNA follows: TGCGCCAGCAGCCCCTCAGGGGGCGCCTATGGCTACACCTTC.

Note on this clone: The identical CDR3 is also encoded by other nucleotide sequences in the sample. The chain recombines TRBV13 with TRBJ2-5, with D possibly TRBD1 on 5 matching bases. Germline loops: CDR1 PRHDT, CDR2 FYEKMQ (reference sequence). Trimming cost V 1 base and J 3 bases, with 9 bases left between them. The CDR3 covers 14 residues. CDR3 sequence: CASSLEGAEETQYF. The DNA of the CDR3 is TGTGCCAGCAGCTTAGAAGGGGCCGAAGAGACCCAGTACTTC. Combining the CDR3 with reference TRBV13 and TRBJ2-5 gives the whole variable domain AAGVIQSPRHLIKEKRETATLKCYPIPRHDTVYWYQQGPGQDPQFLISFYEKMQSDKGSIPDRFSAQQFSDYHSELNMSSLELGDSALYFCASSLEGAEETQYFGPGTRLLVL.

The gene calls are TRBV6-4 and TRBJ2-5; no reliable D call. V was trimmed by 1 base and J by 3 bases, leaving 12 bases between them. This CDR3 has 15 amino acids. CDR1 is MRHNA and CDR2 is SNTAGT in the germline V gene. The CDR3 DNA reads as TGTGCCAGCAGTGACTTGGAGAGTGGCAAAGAGACCCAGTACTTC. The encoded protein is CASSDLESGKETQYF.

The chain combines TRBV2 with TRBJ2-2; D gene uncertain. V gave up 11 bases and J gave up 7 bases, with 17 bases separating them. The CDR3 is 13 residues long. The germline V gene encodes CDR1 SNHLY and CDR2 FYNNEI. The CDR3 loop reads CAFTQNGDGELFF. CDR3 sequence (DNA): TGTGCCTTCACCCAAAACGGTGACGGGGAGCTGTTTTTT.

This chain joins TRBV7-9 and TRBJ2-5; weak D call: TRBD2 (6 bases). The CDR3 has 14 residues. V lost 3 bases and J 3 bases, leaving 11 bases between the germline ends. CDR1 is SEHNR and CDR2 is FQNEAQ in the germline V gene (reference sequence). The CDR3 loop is CASSFTEGEETQYF. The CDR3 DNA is TGTGCCAGCAGCTTTACGGAGGGAGAAGAGACCCAGTACTTC.

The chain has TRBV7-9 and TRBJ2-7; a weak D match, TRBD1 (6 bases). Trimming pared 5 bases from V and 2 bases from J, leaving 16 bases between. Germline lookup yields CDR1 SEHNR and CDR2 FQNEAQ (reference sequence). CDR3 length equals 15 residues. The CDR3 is CASSTTGLKPYEQYF. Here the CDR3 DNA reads TGTGCCAGCAGCACAACAGGGCTTAAACCCTACGAGCAGTACTTC.

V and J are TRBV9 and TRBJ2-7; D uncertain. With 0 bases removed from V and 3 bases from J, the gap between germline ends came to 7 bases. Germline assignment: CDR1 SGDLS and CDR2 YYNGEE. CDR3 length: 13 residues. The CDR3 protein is CASSVAPHYEQYF. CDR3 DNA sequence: TGTGCCAGCAGCGTAGCTCCTCACTACGAGCAGTACTTC. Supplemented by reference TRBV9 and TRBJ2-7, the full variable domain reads DSGVTQTPKHLITATGQRVTLRCSPRSGDLSVYWYQQSLDQGLQFLIQYYNGEERAKGNILERFSAQQFPDLHSELNLSSLELGDSALYFCASSVAPHYEQYFGPGTRLTVT.

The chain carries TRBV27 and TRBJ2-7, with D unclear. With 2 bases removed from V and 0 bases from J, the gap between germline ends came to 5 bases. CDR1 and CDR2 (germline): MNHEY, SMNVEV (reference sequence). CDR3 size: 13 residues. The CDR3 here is CASSLDFSYEQYF. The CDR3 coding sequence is TGTGCCAGCAGTTTAGACTTCTCCTACGAGCAGTACTTC.